The clone carrying this T cell receptor beta chain was counted once. Its target is not known. With 4 bases removed from V and 5 bases from J, the gap between germline ends came to 15 bases. CDR3 size: 15 residues. Germline V gene sequence: CDR1 LGHDT, CDR2 YNNKEL (reference sequence). Treatment: around 19 received Ad26.COV2.S at low or high dose, single or two shots; about 5 received placebo; per-sample allocation not given. Samples analyzed were those drawn on day 63 after the first vaccine or placebo injection. The donor was a Boston adult aged 18-55 years. Here immunoSEQ multiplex PCR was the method, and the copy in TCRdb shows in-frame clones only, minus some. The sample has about 400,000 clones, roughly 85% seen once; the top ten hold almost 7.5%. The data were obtained in a study of Ad26.COV2.S vaccination and SARS-CoV-2 variants. Turning to the study itself: Doses of Ad26.COV2.S were injected into muscle once or twice, 56 days apart.

Study conclusions and caveats: The authors reported substantial breadth in spike-specific CD8+ and CD4+ T cell responses after vaccination. People who got the vaccine or the placebo had similar non-spike TCR breadth.

The chain couples TRBV3-1 (or the pseudogene TRBV3-2) to TRBJ2-1; tentative D call: TRBD2 (6 bases). This clonotype originated in a person aged 18 to 65 who received the Ad26.COV2.S COVID-19 vaccine or a placebo. The sequences come from peripheral blood, collected in a trial of Ad26.COV2.S vaccine versus placebo. The CDR3 loop is CASSPGVAADNEQFF. The CDR3 DNA follows: TGTGCCAGCAGCCCCGGGGTAGCGGCAGACAATGAGCAGTTCTTC.